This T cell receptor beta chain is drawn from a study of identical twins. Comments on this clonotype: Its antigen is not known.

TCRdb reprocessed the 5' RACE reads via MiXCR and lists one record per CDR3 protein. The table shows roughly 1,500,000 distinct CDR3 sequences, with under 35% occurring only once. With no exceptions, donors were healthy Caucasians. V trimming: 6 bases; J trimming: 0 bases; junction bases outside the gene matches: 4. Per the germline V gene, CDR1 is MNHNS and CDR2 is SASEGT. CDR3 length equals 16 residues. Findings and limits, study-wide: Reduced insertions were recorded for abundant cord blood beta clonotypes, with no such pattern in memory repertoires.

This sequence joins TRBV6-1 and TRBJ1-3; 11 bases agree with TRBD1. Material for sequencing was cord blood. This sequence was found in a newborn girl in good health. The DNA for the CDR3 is TGTGCCAGCAGGACCGGGACAGGGGGCTCTGGAAACACCATATATTTT. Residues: CASRTGTGGSGNTIYF.